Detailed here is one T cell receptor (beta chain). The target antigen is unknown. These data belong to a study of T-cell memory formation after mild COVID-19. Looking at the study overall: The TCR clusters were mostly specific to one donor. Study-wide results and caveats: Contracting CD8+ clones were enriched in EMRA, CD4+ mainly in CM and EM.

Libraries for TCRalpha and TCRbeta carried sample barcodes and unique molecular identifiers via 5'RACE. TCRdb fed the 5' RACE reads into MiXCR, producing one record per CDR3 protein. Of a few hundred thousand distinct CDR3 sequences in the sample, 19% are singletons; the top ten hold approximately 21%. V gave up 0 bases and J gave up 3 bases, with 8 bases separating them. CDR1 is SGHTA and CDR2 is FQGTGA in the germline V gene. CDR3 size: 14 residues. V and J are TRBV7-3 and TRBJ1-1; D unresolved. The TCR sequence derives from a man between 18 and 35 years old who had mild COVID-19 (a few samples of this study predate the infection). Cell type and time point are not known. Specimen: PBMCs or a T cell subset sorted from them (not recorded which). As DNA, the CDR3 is TGTGCCAGCAGCTTAACTAAGACCCACACTGAAGCTTTCTTT. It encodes CASSLTKTHTEAFF.